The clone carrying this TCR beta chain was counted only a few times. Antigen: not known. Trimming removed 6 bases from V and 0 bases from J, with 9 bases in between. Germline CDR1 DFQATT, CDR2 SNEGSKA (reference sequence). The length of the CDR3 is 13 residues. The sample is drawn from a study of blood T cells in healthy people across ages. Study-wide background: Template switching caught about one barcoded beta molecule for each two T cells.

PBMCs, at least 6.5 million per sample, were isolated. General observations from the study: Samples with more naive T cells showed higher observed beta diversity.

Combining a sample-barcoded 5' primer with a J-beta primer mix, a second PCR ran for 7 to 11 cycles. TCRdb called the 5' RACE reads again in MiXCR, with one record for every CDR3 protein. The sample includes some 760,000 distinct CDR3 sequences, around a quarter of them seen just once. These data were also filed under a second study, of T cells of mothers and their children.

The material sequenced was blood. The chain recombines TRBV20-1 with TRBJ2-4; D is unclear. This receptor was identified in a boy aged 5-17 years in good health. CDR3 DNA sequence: TGCAGTGCCAAGGACCTAGCCAAAAACATTCAGTACTTC. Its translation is CSAKDLAKNIQYF.